The sequence of this TCR beta chain was determined in a study of metastatic and nonmetastatic thyroid tumors. Study-wide background: From malignant and benign thyroid patients, repertoires in blood and in tumor or nodule tissue were compared.

TCRdb re-analyzed the PCR reads through MiXCR. The repertoire holds about 34,000 clones, with roughly 35% as singletons. This clone has just a few counts. CDR1 and CDR2 (germline): LNHNV, YYDKDF (reference sequence). Trimming left V 2 bases short and J 3 bases short, with 11 bases between. This CDR3 spans 14 amino acids. Patients were all untreated before their thyroid surgery. This clonotype was sampled from a female donor with papillary thyroid cancer or a benign thyroid nodule (not recorded which). Some clones in this sample may be carry-over from other donors' samples. The rearrangement links TRBV15 to TRBJ2-7; D is possibly TRBD1 (6 bases). Sequenced input: tumor tissue. DNA for the CDR3: TGTGCCACCAGCAGAAAAAAGGGGGTCTACGAGCAGTACTTC. The encoded protein is CATSRKKGVYEQYF.